This T cell receptor (beta chain) derives from a study of cytomegalovirus exposure and HLA in healthy donors. This clone was recorded once. The method was immunoSEQ multiplex PCR; TCRdb's version includes in-frame clones alone and lacks a portion of them. The table includes some 210,000 clones, over 80% detected once. In germline, CDR1 is MNHEY, CDR2 SMNVEV (reference sequence). The J segment lost 0 bases and the V segment lost 3 bases, leaving 13 bases of the junction unmatched. The CDR3 extends over 18 amino acids. This TCR derives from a woman under 30 in good health and CMV-seronegative. Specimen: PBMCs. This chain connects TRBV27 to TRBJ2-7, with 8 positions matching TRBD1. The CDR3 sequence: CASSFSSSWTGISYEQYF. The CDR3, as DNA: TGTGCCAGCAGTTTTTCTTCGAGCTGGACAGGGATCTCCTACGAGCAGTACTTC.